This T cell receptor beta chain originates from a study of radiotherapy plus CTLA-4 blockade in lung cancer. The germline V gene encodes CDR1 ENHRY and CDR2 SYGVKD. The CDR3 loop spans 14 amino acids. Trimming took 6 bases from V and 5 from J, leaving 14 bases between them. Patients in the study, people with chemo-refractory metastatic non-small-cell lung cancer, received focal radiation plus ipilimumab CTLA-4 blockade. Data came from immunoSEQ multiplex PCR; TCRdb stores just in-frame clones and leaves some out. The sample records fewer than 100,000 clones, more than 80% being singletons. The chain links TRBV10-3 to TRBJ1-5, with D possibly matching TRBD1 (6 bases). This sample comprised peripheral blood, obtained from a patient treated with radiotherapy plus ipilimumab. This TCR came from a human donor with non-small cell lung cancer who had stable disease on radiotherapy plus ipilimumab. In nucleotides, the CDR3 is TGTGCCATCAGCCCCCAGGGGCGGGATCAGCCCCAGCATTTT. Translation: CAISPQGRDQPQHF.